The rows below give T cell receptor beta chains drawn from one sample of a study of cytomegalovirus exposure and HLA in healthy donors. Libraries were prepared by immunoSEQ multiplex PCR; TCRdb keeps only in-frame clonotypes and omits some of them. In the table there are 90,000 or so clones, roughly 73% of which are singletons. Material for sequencing was PBMCs. These receptor sequences come from a male donor in good health and CMV-seropositive. Each CDR3 is given with its conserved first and last residue. The D gene is left open where the match is weak. Size is stated for part of the rows, as once, few or many counts, or as a class when the clone is expanded.

>NA|TRBJ1-4|TRBV2|NA
CASSRQNLGLFF
TGTGCCAGCAGTAGACAGAACCTCGGTCTGTTTTTT
>NA|TRBJ1-5|TRBV7-8|TRBD1
CASRSGTGTGQPQHF
TGTGCCAGCAGGTCCGGGACAGGGACTGGACAGCCCCAGCATTTT
>few|TRBJ2-7|TRBV5-1|NA
CASSATGEQYF
TGCGCCAGCAGCGCTACCGGGGAGCAGTACTTC
>NA|TRBJ2-7|TRBV19|NA
CASSIDPGVEQYF
TGTGCCAGTAGTATAGACCCAGGGGTAGAGCAGTACTTC
>once|TRBJ2-7|TRBV29-1|NA
CSVGASPYEQYF
TGCAGCGTTGGAGCTAGTCCCTACGAGCAGTACTTC
>NA|TRBJ1-1|TRBV27|NA
CASSLTTGLNTEAFF
TGTGCCAGCAGTCTAACGACAGGCCTGAACACTGAAGCTTTCTTT
>NA|TRBJ2-3|TRBV27|NA
CASKEGRPDTQYF
TGTGCCAGCAAGGAAGGGAGGCCCGATACGCAGTATTTT
>NA|TRBJ2-4|TRBV10-3|NA
CAISDGSQVRYF
TGTGCCATCAGTGACGGGAGCCAGGTCAGATACTTC
>NA|TRBJ2-7|TRBV5-6|TRBD2
CASSAGGSSTLFYEQYF
TGTGCCAGCAGCGCGGGGGGGAGCAGCACCCTGTTTTACGAGCAGTACTTC
>once|TRBJ2-5|TRBV28|NA
CASSFSLSGVRRQETQYF
TGTGCCAGCAGTTTCTCCCTGAGCGGAGTAAGGCGCCAAGAGACCCAGTACTTC
>NA|TRBJ2-2|TRBV6-5|NA
CASTHQGSLAGELFF
TGTGCCAGCACACACCAGGGTTCGTTGGCCGGGGAGCTGTTTTTT
>NA|TRBJ2-1|TRBV7-9|TRBD1
CASSRQGADYNEQFF
TGTGCCAGCAGCCGACAGGGGGCAGACTACAATGAGCAGTTCTTC
>NA|TRBJ2-2|TRBV27|TRBD1
CASSPDRGTGELFF
TGTGCCAGCAGCCCTGACAGGGGCACCGGGGAGCTGTTTTTT
>NA|TRBJ2-3|TRBV27|TRBD2
CASSSLAATKGDTQYF
TGTGCCAGCAGTTCACTAGCGGCTACGAAGGGCGATACGCAGTATTTT
>few|TRBJ1-4|TRBV6-5|NA
CASRQLAGNEKLFF
TGTGCCAGCAGACAATTGGCTGGTAATGAAAAACTGTTTTTT
>NA|TRBJ2-5|TRBV6-5|NA
CASAGPLGGTQYF
TGTGCCAGCGCGGGCCCCTTGGGGGGGACCCAGTACTTC
>NA|TRBJ2-7|TRBV28|NA
CASSLSQAPSYEQYF
TGTGCCAGCAGTTTATCCCAGGCCCCCTCCTACGAGCAGTACTTC
>NA|TRBJ2-7|TRBV5-1|NA
CASSLRGAGSYEQYF
TGCGCCAGCAGCTTGCGGGGGGCGGGTTCCTACGAGCAGTACTTC
>NA|TRBJ1-5|TRBV5-8|TRBD1
CASRKGQPGWPQHF
TGTGCCAGCAGGAAGGGACAGCCCGGTTGGCCCCAGCATTTT
>NA|TRBJ2-2|TRBV10-1|NA
CASSRGQTTGELFF
TGCGCCAGCAGTCGAGGACAGACCACCGGGGAGCTGTTTTTT
>NA|TRBJ2-2|TRBV28|TRBD2
CASSLERGRNTGELFF
TGTGCCAGCAGTTTAGAGCGGGGAAGGAACACCGGGGAGCTGTTTTTT
>NA|TRBJ2-3|TRBV6-5|TRBD2
CASSYGGEDTQYF
TGTGCCAGCAGTTACGGGGGGGAAGATACGCAGTATTTT
>NA|TRBJ2-1|TRBV10-1|NA
CASSDRRENYNEQFF
TGCGCCAGCAGTGATAGGCGGGAAAACTACAATGAGCAGTTCTTC
>NA|TRBJ2-3|TRBV7-8|TRBD1
CASSFGQGPFTDTQYF
TGTGCCAGCAGCTTTGGACAGGGACCATTCACAGATACGCAGTATTTT
>few|TRBJ2-1|TRBV7-6|NA
CASSLAAGIEQFF
TGTGCCAGCAGCTTAGCGGCCGGGATTGAGCAGTTCTTC
>NA|TRBJ2-3|TRBV5-1|NA
CASSLASASTDTQYF
TGCGCCAGCAGCTTGGCAAGCGCTAGCACAGATACGCAGTATTTT
>NA|TRBJ2-3|TRBV5-1|TRBD2
CASRNSGTGTDTQYF
TGCGCCAGCCGAAATAGCGGGACCGGCACAGATACGCAGTATTTT
>NA|TRBJ2-1|TRBV2|TRBD2
CASSEVLAVSYNEQFF
TGTGCCAGCAGTGAAGTCCTAGCGGTGTCCTACAATGAGCAGTTCTTC
>NA|TRBJ2-7|TRBV15|TRBD2
CATSPHSGSNEQYF
TGTGCCACCAGTCCGCATAGCGGGAGTAACGAGCAGTACTTC
>NA|TRBJ2-7|TRBV5-6|NA
CASEPGGTPSYEQYF
TGTGCCAGCGAACCCGGGGGTACGCCATCCTACGAGCAGTACTTC
>few|TRBJ1-3|TRBV5-1|NA
CASSLNGGPISDGNTIYF
TGCGCCAGCAGCTTGAATGGTGGGCCTATCTCTGATGGAAACACCATATATTTT
>NA|TRBJ2-3|TRBV6-5|TRBD1
CASSSLTGGTDTQYF
TGTGCCAGCAGTTCGCTGACAGGGGGCACAGATACGCAGTATTTT
>NA|TRBJ2-5|TRBV7-8|TRBD2
CASRLGTSGQTQYF
TGTGCCAGCAGACTCGGGACTAGCGGTCAGACCCAGTACTTC
>NA|TRBJ1-4|TRBV12-2|NA
CASRLGAGPTNEKLFF
TGTGCAAGTCGCTTAGGGGCAGGGCCAACTAATGAAAAACTGTTTTTT
>NA|TRBJ2-3|TRBV13|NA
CASSFLALSTDTQYF
TGTGCCAGCAGCTTTCTAGCGTTGAGCACAGATACGCAGTATTTT
>NA|TRBJ2-2|TRBV5-1|TRBD1
CASSPTQGAGTGELFF
TGCGCCAGCAGCCCGACACAGGGGGCTGGCACCGGGGAGCTGTTTTTT
>NA|TRBJ1-1|TRBV7-2|TRBD1
CASTQGGTGSAFF
TGTGCCAGCACCCAAGGGGGGACAGGGTCCGCTTTCTTT
>NA|TRBJ2-1|TRBV9|NA
CASSPLLNNEQFF
TGTGCCAGCAGCCCCCTATTGAACAATGAGCAGTTCTTC
>NA|TRBJ2-4|TRBV27|TRBD2
CASSLSLGGAKNIQYF
TGTGCCAGCAGTTTATCCCTGGGGGGGGCCAAAAACATTCAGTACTTC
>few|TRBJ1-5|TRBV10-3|NA
CAISEDRPNQPQHF
TGTGCCATCAGTGAGGACAGGCCTAATCAGCCCCAGCATTTT
>NA|TRBJ2-3|TRBV4-1|TRBD1
CASSLGTGAADTQYF
TGCGCCAGCAGCCTAGGGACAGGGGCGGCAGATACGCAGTATTTT
>NA|TRBJ2-5|TRBV4-1|NA
CASSQAGLGTQYF
TGCGCCAGCAGCCAAGCTGGCCTAGGGACCCAGTACTTC
>few|TRBJ2-7|TRBV10-2|TRBD2
CATTTGAGGPYEQYF
TGCGCCACCACCACCGGAGCGGGAGGGCCCTACGAGCAGTACTTC
>NA|TRBJ2-7|TRBV5-1|NA
CASKNTGSYEQYF
TGCGCCAGCAAAAACACGGGTTCCTACGAGCAGTACTTC
>NA|TRBJ2-3|TRBV6-1|TRBD2
CATTLTSGGRDTQYF
TGTGCCACTACCCTTACTAGCGGGGGCCGGGATACGCAGTATTTT
>NA|TRBJ2-1|TRBV4-1|TRBD2
CASSQYSSGRGEQFF
TGCGCCAGCAGCCAGTACTCTAGCGGAAGGGGTGAGCAGTTCTTC
>few|TRBJ1-1|TRBV29-1|NA
CSAGHRGEAFF
TGCAGCGCCGGACACCGGGGGGAAGCTTTCTTT